The source of this T cell receptor beta chain is a study of blood T cell repertoires in COVID-19. The wider study: Nucleic acid was either cDNA or gDNA, and it came from T cells, B-cell-depleted T cells, or PBMCs.

The data were produced by immunoSEQ multiplex PCR, yet TCRdb's version contains in-frame clones alone and is incomplete. The sample has approximately 270,000 clones, roughly 88% seen once; the top ten hold approximately 2%. For recovered donors of Cohort 3, there were two negative PCRs, clearance, or symptom resolution. The trim removed 4 bases at V and 4 bases at J, leaving 10 bases unmatched. The CDR3 extends over 16 amino acids. The germline V gene has CDR1 LGHDT and CDR2 YNNKEL (reference sequence). This chain connects TRBV3-1 (or the pseudogene TRBV3-2) to TRBJ1-3, with TRBD1 matching over 7 bases. The sequencing sample was made of PBMCs or T cells enriched from blood (not recorded which). The receptor comes from a woman between 45 and 65 years old who had recovered from COVID-19. CDR3 in amino acids: CASSPNDRVLGNTIYF. CDR3 DNA sequence: TGTGCCAGCAGCCCAAATGACAGGGTCTTGGGAAACACCATATATTTT.